Listed below are T cell receptor beta chains from one sample, sequenced in a study of cytomegalovirus exposure and HLA in healthy donors. Some clones are missing from TCRdb's copy, which holds only in-frame ones; the method was immunoSEQ multiplex PCR. The sample yields some 150,000 clones, roughly 80% seen once. Sequenced material: PBMCs. The receptor set was obtained from a man in his thirties or forties in good health and CMV-seropositive. Each CDR3 is given with its conserved first and last residue. Fields, in order: J gene, D gene, clone size, V gene, CDR3 protein, CDR3 DNA. A D gene is named only where the DNA matches it firmly. Clone size is stated in some rows and not others, as once, few, many or a class when expanded.

j_call: TRBJ2-7; d_call: .; clone_size: few; v_call: TRBV7-9; cdr3_aa: CASTTGHSEQYF; cdr3_nt: TGTGCCAGCACCACGGGACACTCCGAGCAGTACTTC
j_call: TRBJ2-3; d_call: .; clone_size: .; v_call: TRBV4-2; cdr3_aa: CASSQMRTDTQYF; cdr3_nt: TGTGCCAGCAGCCAAATGCGAACAGATACGCAGTATTTT
j_call: TRBJ1-2; d_call: TRBD1; clone_size: .; v_call: TRBV7-9; cdr3_aa: CASSLAGQGSGYGYTF; cdr3_nt: TGTGCCAGCAGCTTAGCGGGACAGGGGTCGGGCTATGGCTACACCTTC
j_call: TRBJ2-7; d_call: .; clone_size: .; v_call: TRBV19; cdr3_aa: CASSVARGTYEQYF; cdr3_nt: TGTGCCAGTAGCGTTGCCAGGGGAACCTACGAGCAGTACTTC
j_call: TRBJ1-5; d_call: .; clone_size: .; v_call: TRBV27; cdr3_aa: CASSLTWSNQPQHF; cdr3_nt: TGTGCCAGCAGCTTGACATGGAGCAATCAGCCCCAGCATTTT
j_call: TRBJ1-3; d_call: TRBD1; clone_size: few; v_call: TRBV28; cdr3_aa: CASSWGQSGNTIYF; cdr3_nt: TGTGCCAGCAGTTGGGGACAGTCTGGAAACACCATATATTTT
j_call: TRBJ2-7; d_call: .; clone_size: few; v_call: TRBV7-9; cdr3_aa: CASSLEWQGSTYEQYF; cdr3_nt: TGTGCCAGCAGCTTAGAGTGGCAGGGTTCCACCTACGAGCAGTACTTC
j_call: TRBJ2-7; d_call: TRBD1; clone_size: once; v_call: TRBV2; cdr3_aa: CTSKRGQGSYEQYF; cdr3_nt: TGCACCTCAAAGAGGGGGCAGGGGTCCTACGAGCAGTACTTC
j_call: TRBJ1-5; d_call: .; clone_size: .; v_call: TRBV5-5; cdr3_aa: CASSLVRDRQPQHF; cdr3_nt: TGTGCCAGCAGCTTGGTCAGGGATAGGCAGCCCCAGCATTTT
j_call: TRBJ1-4; d_call: TRBD1; clone_size: .; v_call: TRBV28; cdr3_aa: CASSLRQGAKKLFF; cdr3_nt: TGTGCCAGCAGCCTGCGGCAGGGGGCGAAAAAACTGTTTTTT
j_call: TRBJ1-5; d_call: TRBD1; clone_size: .; v_call: TRBV28; cdr3_aa: CASSLYPLGTGGHQPQHF; cdr3_nt: TGTGCCAGCAGTTTATATCCCCTCGGGACAGGGGGCCATCAGCCCCAGCATTTT
j_call: TRBJ1-1; d_call: TRBD1; clone_size: .; v_call: TRBV7-2; cdr3_aa: CASSPPQGSNTEAFF; cdr3_nt: TGTGCCAGCAGCCCGCCACAGGGGTCGAACACTGAAGCTTTCTTT
j_call: TRBJ2-7; d_call: TRBD1; clone_size: .; v_call: TRBV13; cdr3_aa: CASSKTGPIYEQYF; cdr3_nt: TGTGCCAGCAGCAAGACAGGGCCAATCTACGAGCAGTACTTC
j_call: TRBJ2-2; d_call: TRBD1; clone_size: .; v_call: TRBV10-1; cdr3_aa: CASSWQGAGELFF; cdr3_nt: TGCGCCAGCAGTTGGCAGGGGGCCGGGGAGCTGTTTTTT
j_call: TRBJ2-3; d_call: TRBD2; clone_size: .; v_call: TRBV6-4; cdr3_aa: CASSASGEYTDTQYF; cdr3_nt: TGTGCCAGCAGTGCCAGCGGGGAATACACAGATACGCAGTATTTT
j_call: TRBJ1-1; d_call: TRBD1; clone_size: few; v_call: TRBV27; cdr3_aa: CASRPLGPGGTNTEAFF; cdr3_nt: TGTGCCAGCAGACCCCTGGGCCCAGGGGGTACGAACACTGAAGCTTTCTTT
j_call: TRBJ1-5; d_call: .; clone_size: .; v_call: TRBV28; cdr3_aa: CASSYSVDSGGNQPQHF; cdr3_nt: TGTGCCAGCAGCTACTCTGTCGATTCGGGGGGCAATCAGCCCCAGCATTTT
j_call: TRBJ2-7; d_call: TRBD1; clone_size: .; v_call: TRBV19; cdr3_aa: CATGYRQGYSYEQYF; cdr3_nt: TGTGCCACCGGCTATCGACAGGGGTACTCCTACGAGCAGTACTTC